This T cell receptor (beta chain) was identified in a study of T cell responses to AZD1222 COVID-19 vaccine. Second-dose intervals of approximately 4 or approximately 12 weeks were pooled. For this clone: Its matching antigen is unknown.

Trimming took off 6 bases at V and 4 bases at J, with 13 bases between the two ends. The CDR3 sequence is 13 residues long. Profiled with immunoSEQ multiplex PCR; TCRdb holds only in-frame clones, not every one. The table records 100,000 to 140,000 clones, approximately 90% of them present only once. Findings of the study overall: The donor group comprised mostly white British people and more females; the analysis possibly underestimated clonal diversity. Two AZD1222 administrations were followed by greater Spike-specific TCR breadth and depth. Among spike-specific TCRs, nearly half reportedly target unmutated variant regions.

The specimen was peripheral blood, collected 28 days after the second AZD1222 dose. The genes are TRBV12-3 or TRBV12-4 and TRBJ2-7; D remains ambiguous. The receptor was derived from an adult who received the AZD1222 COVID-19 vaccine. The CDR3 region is CASSPPDGYEQYF. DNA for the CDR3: TGTGCCAGCAGCCCCCCGGACGGATACGAGCAGTACTTC.